The rows below give T cell receptor beta chains drawn from one sample of a study of blood T cell repertoires in COVID-19. TCRdb keeps only in-frame clones here, not all; method: immunoSEQ multiplex PCR. The table records approximately 300,000 clones, approximately 88% of them present only once. Sequenced input: peripheral blood. These receptors all come from a woman aged 45 to 65 with active or convalescent COVID-19. The CDR3 runs from the conserved cysteine through the conserved F or W. The D gene is left open where the match is weak. Size is omitted from some rows. Given values are once, few, many or a class for expanded clones.

TRBJ1-1 | TRBD1 | TRBV27 | few | CASSLWTGKTEAFF | TGTGCCAGCAGTTTATGGACAGGGAAGACTGAAGCTTTCTTT
TRBJ1-2 | TRBD1 | TRBV3-1/TRBV3-2 | NA | CASSRVGQWNYGYTF | TGTGCCAGCAGCCGAGTGGGACAGTGGAACTATGGCTACACCTTC
TRBJ2-3 | TRBD1 | TRBV5-5 | NA | CASSSGGHTDTQYF | TGTGCCAGCAGCTCAGGGGGCCACACAGATACGCAGTATTTT
TRBJ2-2 | NA | TRBV7-7 | NA | CASSPQGGAGELFF | TGTGCTAGCAGCCCACAGGGGGGGGCCGGGGAGCTGTTTTTT
TRBJ1-2 | TRBD1 | TRBV7-9 | NA | CASSSSRFLQGRILGYTF | TGTGCCAGCAGCTCCAGCCGATTCCTACAGGGGAGGATACTCGGCTACACCTTC
TRBJ2-7 | TRBD1 | TRBV5-1 | NA | CASSVGTDSYEQYF | TGCGCCAGCAGTGTTGGGACAGACTCCTACGAGCAGTACTTC
TRBJ1-1 | NA | TRBV4-1 | NA | CASSQDPRGNTEAFF | TGCGCCAGCAGCCAAGATCCCCGGGGGAATACTGAAGCTTTCTTT
TRBJ2-2 | TRBD2 | TRBV7-9 | NA | CASSSPGLSGGPNTGELFF | TGTGCCAGCAGCTCGCCTGGACTATCGGGAGGGCCGAATACCGGGGAGCTGTTTTTT
TRBJ1-1 | TRBD1 | TRBV5-5 | NA | CASSWGQGTEAFF | TGTGCCAGCAGCTGGGGACAGGGAACTGAAGCTTTCTTT
TRBJ2-1 | TRBD2 | TRBV4-2 | NA | CASSRKTSGPNNEQFF | TGTGCCAGCAGCCGCAAGACTAGCGGGCCTAACAATGAGCAGTTCTTC
TRBJ2-5 | TRBD2 | TRBV2 | NA | CASRGLRAAGVKETQYF | TGTGCCAGCAGGGGGCTTCGGGCAGCGGGGGTAAAAGAGACCCAGTACTTC
TRBJ2-7 | NA | TRBV11-2 | NA | CASSLGRDEQYF | TGTGCCAGCAGCTTAGGCCGGGACGAGCAGTACTTC
TRBJ2-7 | TRBD1 | TRBV5-4 | NA | CASKVQGASSYEQYF | TGTGCCAGCAAGGTGCAGGGGGCATCCTCCTACGAGCAGTACTTC
TRBJ1-3 | TRBD1 | TRBV6-5 | NA | CASEVRGPSGNTIYF | TGTGCCAGCGAGGTTAGGGGGCCCTCTGGAAACACCATATATTTT
TRBJ1-6 | NA | TRBV15 | NA | CATSRDLGGGSPLHF | TGTGCCACCAGCAGAGATCTGGGGGGAGGTTCACCCCTCCACTTT
TRBJ1-5 | NA | TRBV4-3 | NA | CASSQDRGGRQPQHF | TGCGCCAGCAGCCAAGATCGGGGGGGCAGGCAGCCCCAGCATTTT
TRBJ1-3 | NA | TRBV3-1/TRBV3-2 | NA | CASSGTGNTIYF | TGTGCCAGCTCGGGGACTGGAAACACCATATATTTT